The source of this T cell receptor beta chain is a study of blood T cell repertoires in COVID-19. Repertoires were generated with immunoSEQ multiplex PCR, while TCRdb's copy carries only in-frame clones and drops some. This sample has under 200,000 clones; roughly 86% occur once, and the top ten carry 2.5% to 3%. This receptor was taken from a woman older than 75 with COVID-19, enrolled during active disease. Sequenced: peripheral blood.

CDR3 bases: TGTGCCAGCAGTCTGAGCGGGGCGTCATACTTC. This gives the protein CASSLSGASYF. V usage is TRBV6-2 or TRBV6-3 and J usage is TRBJ2-5; 7 bases map to TRBD2. After removal of 5 bases from V and 14 bases from J, the junction contained 8 bases not matched to a gene. The CDR3 has 11 amino acids. Germline V gene lookup returns CDR1 MNHEY and CDR2 SVGEGT.